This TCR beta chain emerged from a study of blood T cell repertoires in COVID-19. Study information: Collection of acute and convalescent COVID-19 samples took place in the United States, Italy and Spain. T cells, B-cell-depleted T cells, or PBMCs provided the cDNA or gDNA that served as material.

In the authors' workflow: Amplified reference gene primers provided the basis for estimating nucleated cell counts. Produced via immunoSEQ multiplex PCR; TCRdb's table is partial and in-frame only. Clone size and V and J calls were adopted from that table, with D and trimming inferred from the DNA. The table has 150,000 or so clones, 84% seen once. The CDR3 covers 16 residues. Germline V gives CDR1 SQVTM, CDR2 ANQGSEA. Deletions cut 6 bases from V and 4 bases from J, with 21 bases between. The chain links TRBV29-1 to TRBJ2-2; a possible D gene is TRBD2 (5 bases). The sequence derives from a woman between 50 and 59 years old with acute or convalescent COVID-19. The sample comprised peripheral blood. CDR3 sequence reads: CSVALGLPETTGELFF. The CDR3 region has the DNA TGCAGCGTCGCACTAGGACTGCCGGAGACCACCGGGGAGCTGTTTTTT.